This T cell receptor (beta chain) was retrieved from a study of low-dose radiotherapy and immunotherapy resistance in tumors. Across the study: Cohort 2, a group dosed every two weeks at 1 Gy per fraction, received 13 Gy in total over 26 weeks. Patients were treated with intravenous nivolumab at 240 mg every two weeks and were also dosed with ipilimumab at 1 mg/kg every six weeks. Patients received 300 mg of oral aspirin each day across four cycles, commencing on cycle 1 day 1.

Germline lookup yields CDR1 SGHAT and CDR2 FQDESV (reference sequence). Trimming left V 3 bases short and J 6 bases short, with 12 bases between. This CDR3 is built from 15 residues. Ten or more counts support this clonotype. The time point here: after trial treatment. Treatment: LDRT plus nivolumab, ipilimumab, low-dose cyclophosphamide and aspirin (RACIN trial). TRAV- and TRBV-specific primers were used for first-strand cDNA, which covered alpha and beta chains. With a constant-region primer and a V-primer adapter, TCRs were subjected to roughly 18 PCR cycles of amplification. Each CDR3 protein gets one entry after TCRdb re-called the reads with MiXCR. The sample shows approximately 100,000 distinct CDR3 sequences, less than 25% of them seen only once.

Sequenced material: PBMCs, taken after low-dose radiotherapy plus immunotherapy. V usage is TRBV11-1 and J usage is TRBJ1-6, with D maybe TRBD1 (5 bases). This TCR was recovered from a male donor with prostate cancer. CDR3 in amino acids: CASSFGANFNSPLHF. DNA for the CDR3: TGTGCCAGCAGCTTTGGGGCGAATTTTAATTCACCCCTCCACTTT.